Here is one TCR beta chain with its context. Its antigen is unidentified. V was trimmed by 4 bases and J by 1 base, leaving 14 bases between them. The CDR3 loop spans 15 amino acids. Germline V gene data show CDR1 as MNHNS and CDR2 as SASEGT. This sample was included in a study of cytomegalovirus exposure and HLA in healthy donors. Study observations and caveats: Researchers counted over 150 TCR beta chains as cytomegalovirus-associated.

Some clones are missing from TCRdb's copy, which holds only in-frame ones; the method was immunoSEQ multiplex PCR. The top ten hold approximately 1.1% of the sample, which has around 300,000 clones, around 90% seen once. The source of this sequence is a woman in her 30s in good health and CMV-seropositive. The specimen was PBMCs. V and J are TRBV6-1 and TRBJ2-7; a possible D gene is TRBD1 (6 bases). CDR3 amino acids: CASSGGGRSSYEQYF. CDR3 sequence (DNA): TGTGCCAGCAGTGGTGGGGGCCGCTCGTCCTACGAGCAGTACTTC.